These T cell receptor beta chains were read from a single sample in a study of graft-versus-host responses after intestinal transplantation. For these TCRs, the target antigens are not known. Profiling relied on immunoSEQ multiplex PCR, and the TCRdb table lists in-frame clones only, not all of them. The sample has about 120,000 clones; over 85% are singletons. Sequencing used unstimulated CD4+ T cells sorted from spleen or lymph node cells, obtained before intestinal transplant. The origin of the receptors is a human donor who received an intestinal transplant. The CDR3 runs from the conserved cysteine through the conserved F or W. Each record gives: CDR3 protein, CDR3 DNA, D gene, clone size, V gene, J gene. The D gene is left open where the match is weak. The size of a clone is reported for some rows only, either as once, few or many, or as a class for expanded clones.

CDR3 protein: CASSLRRETQYF
CDR3 DNA: TGTGCCAGCAGCCTTCGACGGGAGACCCAGTACTTC
D gene: .
clone size: .
V gene: TRBV28
J gene: TRBJ2-5

CDR3 protein: CASSYRAGSTDTQYF
CDR3 DNA: TGTGCCAGCAGCTACCGGGCAGGGAGCACAGATACGCAGTATTTT
D gene: .
clone size: .
V gene: TRBV5-6
J gene: TRBJ2-3

CDR3 protein: CASNAGNQETQYF
CDR3 DNA: TGTGCCAGCAATGCCGGGAACCAAGAGACCCAGTACTTC
D gene: .
clone size: .
V gene: TRBV2
J gene: TRBJ2-5

CDR3 protein: CASSPGGTNTEAFF
CDR3 DNA: TGTGCCAGCAGTCCGGGGGGTACGAACACTGAAGCTTTCTTT
D gene: .
clone size: .
V gene: TRBV6-1
J gene: TRBJ1-1

CDR3 protein: CASSEKRADTQYF
CDR3 DNA: TGTGCCAGCAGTGAAAAAAGGGCAGATACGCAGTATTTT
D gene: .
clone size: .
V gene: TRBV6-1
J gene: TRBJ2-3

CDR3 protein: CASSQEAGGNQPQHF
CDR3 DNA: TGCGCCAGCAGCCAAGAGGCAGGGGGCAACCAGCCCCAGCATTTT
D gene: TRBD1
clone size: .
V gene: TRBV4-1
J gene: TRBJ1-5

CDR3 protein: CASSVGLAGGRGNTGELFF
CDR3 DNA: TGTGCCAGCAGCGTTGGACTAGCGGGAGGTCGGGGGAACACCGGGGAGCTGTTTTTT
D gene: TRBD2
clone size: .
V gene: TRBV9
J gene: TRBJ2-2

CDR3 protein: CASSQDPTTSMDF
CDR3 DNA: TGTGCCAGCAGCCAAGATCCCACGACTAGCATGGATTTT
D gene: TRBD2
clone size: .
V gene: TRBV4-2
J gene: TRBJ2-3

CDR3 protein: CASAGSPYTEAFF
CDR3 DNA: TGTGCCAGCGCGGGCAGCCCCTACACTGAAGCTTTCTTT
D gene: .
clone size: .
V gene: TRBV10-3
J gene: TRBJ1-1

CDR3 protein: CASSLARTVGNEQFF
CDR3 DNA: TGTGCCAGCAGCTTAGCGCGGACCGTCGGGAATGAGCAGTTCTTC
D gene: .
clone size: .
V gene: TRBV7-9
J gene: TRBJ2-1

CDR3 protein: CASSATGLYQPQHF
CDR3 DNA: TGTGCCAGCAGCGCCACAGGGTTATATCAGCCCCAGCATTTT
D gene: .
clone size: .
V gene: TRBV6-1
J gene: TRBJ1-5

CDR3 protein: CASSPGSHSGNTIYF
CDR3 DNA: TGTGCCAGCTCTCCAGGGAGCCACTCTGGAAACACCATATATTTT
D gene: .
clone size: once
V gene: TRBV18
J gene: TRBJ1-3

CDR3 protein: CASSLEDRAYEQYF
CDR3 DNA: TGTGCCAGCAGCTTGGAGGACAGGGCCTACGAGCAGTACTTC
D gene: TRBD1
clone size: .
V gene: TRBV5-6
J gene: TRBJ2-7

CDR3 protein: CASSQRVDNEQFF
CDR3 DNA: TGTGCCAGCAGCCAAAGGGTCGACAATGAGCAGTTCTTC
D gene: .
clone size: .
V gene: TRBV4-2
J gene: TRBJ2-1

CDR3 protein: CASRTGSNYGYTF
CDR3 DNA: TGTGCCTCCCGGACAGGGAGTAACTATGGCTACACCTTC
D gene: TRBD1
clone size: .
V gene: TRBV6-5
J gene: TRBJ1-2

CDR3 protein: CASSPLRWNIGNQPQHF
CDR3 DNA: TGTGCCAGCAGCCCCCTCCGATGGAATATTGGCAATCAGCCCCAGCATTTT
D gene: .
clone size: .
V gene: TRBV28
J gene: TRBJ1-5

CDR3 protein: CASSLEGVGNTEAFF
CDR3 DNA: TGCGCCAGCAGCTTGGAAGGAGTCGGGAACACTGAAGCTTTCTTT
D gene: .
clone size: .
V gene: TRBV5-1
J gene: TRBJ1-1

CDR3 protein: CAWSKRGSPYEQYF
CDR3 DNA: TGTGCCTGGAGTAAGAGGGGCTCCCCCTACGAGCAGTACTTC
D gene: .
clone size: .
V gene: TRBV30
J gene: TRBJ2-7

CDR3 protein: CSARVRNEQFF
CDR3 DNA: TGCAGTGCTAGAGTTCGGAATGAGCAGTTCTTC
D gene: .
clone size: once
V gene: TRBV20-1
J gene: TRBJ2-1

CDR3 protein: CASSLGVGVTSYNEQFF
CDR3 DNA: TGCGCCAGCAGCTTGGGGGTAGGGGTGACCTCCTACAATGAGCAGTTCTTC
D gene: .
clone size: once
V gene: TRBV5-1
J gene: TRBJ2-1

CDR3 protein: CASKRAYFNYEQYF
CDR3 DNA: TGTGCCAGCAAAAGGGCCTACTTCAACTACGAGCAGTACTTC
D gene: .
clone size: once
V gene: TRBV5-8
J gene: TRBJ2-7

CDR3 protein: CASGLVWYEQYF
CDR3 DNA: TGTGCTAGTGGTTTGGTCTGGTACGAGCAGTACTTC
D gene: .
clone size: .
V gene: TRBV12-5
J gene: TRBJ2-7

CDR3 protein: CASSSSVAGGLYNEQFF
CDR3 DNA: TGTGCCAGCAGCTCTTCGGTAGCGGGAGGGCTTTACAATGAGCAGTTCTTC
D gene: TRBD2
clone size: .
V gene: TRBV7-3
J gene: TRBJ2-1

CDR3 protein: CASSNTDTQYF
CDR3 DNA: TGTGCCAGCAGTAACACAGATACGCAGTATTTT
D gene: .
clone size: few
V gene: TRBV2
J gene: TRBJ2-3

CDR3 protein: CASSQGDEKLFF
CDR3 DNA: TGCGCCAGCAGCCAGGGCGACGAAAAACTGTTTTTT
D gene: .
clone size: once
V gene: TRBV5-1
J gene: TRBJ1-4

CDR3 protein: CAIKKGALGGYTF
CDR3 DNA: TGTGCCATCAAGAAGGGGGCGTTAGGGGGCTACACCTTC
D gene: TRBD1
clone size: .
V gene: TRBV10-3
J gene: TRBJ1-2

CDR3 protein: CATSRGGGLVYEQYF
CDR3 DNA: TGTGCCACCAGCAGAGGGGGAGGGCTAGTCTACGAGCAGTACTTC
D gene: TRBD2
clone size: .
V gene: TRBV15
J gene: TRBJ2-7

CDR3 protein: CASRLGGQDYEQYF
CDR3 DNA: TGTGCCAGCAGGCTCGGGGGGCAAGACTACGAGCAGTACTTC
D gene: .
clone size: .
V gene: TRBV28
J gene: TRBJ2-7

CDR3 protein: CASSLGTVATNEKLFF
CDR3 DNA: TGTGCCAGCAGCTTAGGGACCGTAGCAACTAATGAAAAACTGTTTTTT
D gene: .
clone size: .
V gene: TRBV7-9
J gene: TRBJ1-4

CDR3 protein: CASSSKEVGYGYTF
CDR3 DNA: TGTGCCAGCAGCTCAAAGGAGGTTGGCTATGGCTACACCTTC
D gene: .
clone size: .
V gene: TRBV7-9
J gene: TRBJ1-2

CDR3 protein: CASSIDSPYEQYF
CDR3 DNA: TGCGCCAGCAGCATCGACAGCCCCTACGAGCAGTACTTC
D gene: .
clone size: .
V gene: TRBV5-1
J gene: TRBJ2-7

CDR3 protein: CASTTTYNEQFF
CDR3 DNA: TGTGCCAGCACCACGACTTACAATGAGCAGTTCTTC
D gene: .
clone size: .
V gene: TRBV28
J gene: TRBJ2-1

CDR3 protein: CASSVVPGGNTIYF
CDR3 DNA: TGTGCCAGCAGCGTAGTCCCTGGTGGAAACACCATATATTTT
D gene: .
clone size: .
V gene: TRBV9
J gene: TRBJ1-3

CDR3 protein: CASESQGRGNTIYF
CDR3 DNA: TGTGCCAGCGAATCACAGGGGCGCGGAAACACCATATATTTT
D gene: TRBD1
clone size: few
V gene: TRBV6-6
J gene: TRBJ1-3

CDR3 protein: CACRWETGKGNQPQHF
CDR3 DNA: TGTGCCTGCCGGTGGGAAACAGGGAAGGGCAATCAGCCCCAGCATTTT
D gene: .
clone size: .
V gene: TRBV30
J gene: TRBJ1-5

CDR3 protein: CAISVEEKGPQHF
CDR3 DNA: TGTGCCATCAGTGTGGAGGAGAAAGGGCCCCAGCATTTT
D gene: .
clone size: .
V gene: TRBV10-3
J gene: TRBJ1-5

CDR3 protein: CASQSSYEQYF
CDR3 DNA: TGTGCCAGCCAGAGCTCCTACGAGCAGTACTTC
D gene: .
clone size: .
V gene: TRBV6-5
J gene: TRBJ2-7

CDR3 protein: CASSLKNEQFF
CDR3 DNA: TGCGCCAGCAGCTTAAAAAATGAGCAGTTCTTC
D gene: .
clone size: .
V gene: TRBV5-1
J gene: TRBJ2-1

CDR3 protein: CSAARTGDLNTEAFF
CDR3 DNA: TGCAGCGCCGCCAGGACAGGGGATTTGAACACTGAAGCTTTCTTT
D gene: TRBD1
clone size: .
V gene: TRBV29-1
J gene: TRBJ1-1